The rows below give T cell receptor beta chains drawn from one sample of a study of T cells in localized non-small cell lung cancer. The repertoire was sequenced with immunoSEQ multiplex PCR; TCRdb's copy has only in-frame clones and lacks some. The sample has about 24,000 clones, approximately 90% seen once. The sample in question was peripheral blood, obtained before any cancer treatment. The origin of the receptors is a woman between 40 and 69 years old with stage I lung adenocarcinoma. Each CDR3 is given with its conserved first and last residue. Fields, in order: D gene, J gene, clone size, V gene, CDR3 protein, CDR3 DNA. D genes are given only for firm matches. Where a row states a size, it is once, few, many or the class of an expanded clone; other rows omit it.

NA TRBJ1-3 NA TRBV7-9 CASSRMDGSRSGNTIYF TGTGCCAGCAGCCGGATGGACGGTAGCCGCTCTGGAAACACCATATATTTT
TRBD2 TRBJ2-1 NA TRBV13 CASSPSGSSYNEQFF TGTGCCAGCAGCCCTAGCGGGAGCTCCTACAATGAGCAGTTCTTC
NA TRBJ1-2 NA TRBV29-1 CSVEDRRGGYTF TGCAGCGTTGAAGATCGTCGGGGCGGCTACACCTTC
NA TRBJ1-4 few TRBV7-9 CASSLGSAGSPNEKLFF TGTGCCAGCAGCTTAGGTTCCGCGGGTTCCCCTAATGAAAAACTGTTTTTT
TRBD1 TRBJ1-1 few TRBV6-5 CASNVQGSTEAFF TGTGCCAGCAATGTACAGGGGAGCACTGAAGCTTTCTTT
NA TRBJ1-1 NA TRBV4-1 CASSQEQYTEAFF TGCGCCAGCAGCCAAGAGCAGTACACTGAAGCTTTCTTT
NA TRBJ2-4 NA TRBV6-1 CASSEVFFIAKNIQYF TGTGCCAGCAGTGAAGTCTTTTTTATAGCCAAAAACATTCAGTACTTC
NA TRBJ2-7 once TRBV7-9 CASSGPTYEQYF TGTGCCAGTTCAGGACCGACCTACGAGCAGTACTTC
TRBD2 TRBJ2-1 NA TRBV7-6 CASSLATSGRAPYNEQFF TGTGCCAGCAGCTTAGCGACTAGCGGGAGGGCCCCTTACAATGAGCAGTTCTTC
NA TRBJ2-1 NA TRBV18 CASRGPNNEQFF TGTGCCAGCCGCGGACCAAACAATGAGCAGTTCTTC
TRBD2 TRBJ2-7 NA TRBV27 CASKSGSPSYEQYF TGTGCCAGCAAGAGCGGGAGTCCCTCCTACGAGCAGTACTTC
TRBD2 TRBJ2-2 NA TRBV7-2 CASRPHLAGGTGELFF TGTGCCAGCAGGCCACATCTAGCGGGAGGCACCGGGGAGCTGTTTTTT
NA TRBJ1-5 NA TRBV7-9 CASSPKGEVQPQHF TGTGCCAGCAGCCCAAAGGGGGAGGTTCAGCCCCAGCATTTT
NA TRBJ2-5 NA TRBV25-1 CASSVPGLPETQYF TGTGCCAGCAGTGTTCCGGGGCTCCCGGAGACCCAGTACTTC